A selection of T cell receptor beta chains follows, all from one sample in a study of beta chain features in type 1 diabetes. Using immunoSEQ multiplex PCR, the repertoire was profiled, and TCRdb retains in-frame clones only, with some absent. The table lists more than 550,000 clones, about an eighth of them singletons, with roughly 0.04% in the top ten. Sequencing input: naive CD4+ T cells from blood. Receptor source: a man aged 18 to 29 with type 1 diabetes. CDR3s include the opening cysteine and the closing phenylalanine or tryptophan. D genes are given only for firm matches. Rows may omit the clone size; those that give it use once, few, many or a size class.

few	TRBV21-1	NA	TRBJ2-5	TGTGCCAGCATCCTTGTTGGGACAGGGGGTCATCGGGAGACCCAGTACTTC	CASILVGTGGHRETQYF
few	TRBV28	TRBD2	TRBJ2-7	TGTGCCAGCAGTCTCCCGTCCCGGAGGGGGAGCGGGAGTATCTACGAGCAGTACTTC	CASSLPSRRGSGSIYEQYF
NA	TRBV11-2	NA	TRBJ2-2	TGTGCCAGCAGCTTAGGTCTGTTTGCATTGACGAACACCGGGGAGCTGTTTTTT	CASSLGLFALTNTGELFF
NA	TRBV20-1	NA	TRBJ2-3	TGCAGTGCCGTTAGCACAGATACGCAGTATTTT	CSAVSTDTQYF
NA	TRBV6-5	TRBD1	TRBJ1-6	TGTGCCAGCAGTTACGACGGGACAGGGACTTCACCCCTCCACTTT	CASSYDGTGTSPLHF
NA	TRBV7-2	NA	TRBJ2-3	TGTGCCAGCAGCTCCACTAGTACTTGGACGGATACGCAGTATTTT	CASSSTSTWTDTQYF
few	TRBV28	NA	TRBJ2-7	TGTGCCAGCAGTCCACCCCACAGGGCCCAGTTTCACTTC	CASSPPHRAQFHF
NA	TRBV6-5	NA	TRBJ2-2	TGTGCCAGCAGTTATCAGGGGACGACGAACACCGGGGAGCTGTTTTTT	CASSYQGTTNTGELFF
few	TRBV5-4	TRBD1	TRBJ2-1	TGTGCCAGCAGCTTTCCCCAGGGGGATTACAATGAGCAGTTCTTC	CASSFPQGDYNEQFF
few	TRBV7-2	NA	TRBJ1-4	TGTGCCAGCAGCTTAGACGGTAGTAATGAAAAACTGTTTTTT	CASSLDGSNEKLFF
NA	TRBV7-2	TRBD2	TRBJ2-3	TGTGCCAGCAGCTTAGGCGGGGGAATCACAGATACGCAGTATTTT	CASSLGGGITDTQYF
few	TRBV19	TRBD2	TRBJ2-1	TGTGCCAGTAGTATGAGCGGGACCTCCTACAATGAGCAGTTCTTC	CASSMSGTSYNEQFF
few	TRBV14	NA	TRBJ2-3	TGTGCCAGCAGCGGGTCGGCAGATACGCAGTATTTT	CASSGSADTQYF
few	TRBV30	NA	TRBJ1-2	TGTGCCTGTGCCGGCCCAGGGACGGTGAACTATGGCTACACCTTC	CACAGPGTVNYGYTF
NA	TRBV30	NA	TRBJ2-2	TGTGCCTGGAATGGGAGAGGGGAGCTGTTTTTT	CAWNGRGELFF
few	TRBV5-1	NA	TRBJ2-1	TGCGCCAGCAGCTTACCAGATCCTAGGTATGAGCAGTTCTTC	CASSLPDPRYEQFF
few	TRBV6-5	NA	TRBJ2-1	TGTGCCAGCGGGGGCCTAGCGACTTACAATGAGCAGTTCTTC	CASGGLATYNEQFF
few	TRBV7-9	NA	TRBJ2-1	TGTGCCAGCACCACTCTAAGCGGTGCCGGGAAGTTCTTC	CASTTLSGAGKFF
NA	TRBV18	NA	TRBJ2-5	TGTGCCAGCTCACCACCGTTGGCTTTCCAAGAGACCCAGTACTTC	CASSPPLAFQETQYF
few	TRBV5-1	TRBD2	TRBJ2-7	TGCGCCAGCAATCAAGTACTAGCGGGAGGCCCCTACGAGCAGTACTTC	CASNQVLAGGPYEQYF
NA	TRBV7-9	TRBD1	TRBJ2-5	TGTGCCAGCAGCCCCCGGGACAGCACAGAGACCCAGTACTTC	CASSPRDSTETQYF
few	TRBV11-2	NA	TRBJ2-1	TGTGCCAGCAGCTTATCCAACTACAATGAGCAGTTCTTC	CASSLSNYNEQFF
few	TRBV5-8	TRBD1	TRBJ2-7	TGTGCCAGCAGCCCACGAACAGGGGGCTACGAGCAGTACTTC	CASSPRTGGYEQYF
NA	TRBV5-1	TRBD2	TRBJ2-1	TGCGCCAGCAGCCCCCGGACTAGCGGGAGTTCGAATGAGCAGTTCTTC	CASSPRTSGSSNEQFF
NA	TRBV18	NA	TRBJ1-6	TGTGCCAGCTCACCAGGAAGCGGGTATTCACCCCTCCACTTT	CASSPGSGYSPLHF
NA	TRBV5-6	NA	TRBJ2-1	TGTGCCAGCAGCCGGCGCTATCCCGAGCAGTTCTTC	CASSRRYPEQFF
few	TRBV18	TRBD1	TRBJ2-7	TGTGCCAGCTCACTTAGACAGGGGACCTACGAGCAGTACTTC	CASSLRQGTYEQYF
NA	TRBV14	NA	TRBJ1-6	TGTGCCAGCAGCCCTGCCCCTGGTTCACCCCTCCACTTT	CASSPAPGSPLHF
few	TRBV30	NA	TRBJ1-6	TGTGCCTGGAGTCCGAGCCGGGACTCATTTTCAAATTCACCCCTCCACTTT	CAWSPSRDSFSNSPLHF
NA	TRBV6-5	NA	TRBJ2-5	TGTGCCAGCAGTTACTCGAGAGGGATCCAAGAGACCCAGTACTTC	CASSYSRGIQETQYF
NA	TRBV9	NA	TRBJ2-5	TGTGCCAGCAGCGAAGGGTCCCAAGAGACCCAGTACTTC	CASSEGSQETQYF
NA	TRBV2	NA	TRBJ2-3	TGTGCCAGCAGCACCGATGCCGGGGGAGATACGCAGTATTTT	CASSTDAGGDTQYF
NA	TRBV2	NA	TRBJ1-5	TGTGCCAGCAATAGCGAGCGCAATCAGCCCCAGCATTTT	CASNSERNQPQHF
few	TRBV6-1	NA	TRBJ1-2	TGTGCCAGCAGTAGAGAGGTGGACTATGGCTACACCTTC	CASSREVDYGYTF
NA	TRBV19	TRBD1	TRBJ1-2	TGTGCCAGTAAGGGGGACAGAGCCCAGGCGCGTGGCTACACCTTC	CASKGDRAQARGYTF
NA	TRBV5-6	NA	TRBJ2-3	TGTGCCAGCAGCTCCCCGGTAGGGGGAAAAGATACGCAGTATTTT	CASSSPVGGKDTQYF
NA	TRBV29-1	NA	TRBJ2-1	TGCAGCGTTGAGTTACAGGCCAAAGAGTACAATGAGCAGTTCTTC	CSVELQAKEYNEQFF
few	TRBV5-6	TRBD1	TRBJ2-5	TGTGCCAGCAGCGGGACAGCCAATCTTCAAGAGACCCAGTACTTC	CASSGTANLQETQYF
NA	TRBV25-1	NA	TRBJ2-7	TGTGCCAGCAGAGGCTTTAGGGAGCAGTACTTC	CASRGFREQYF
few	TRBV2	NA	TRBJ1-1	TGTGCCAGCAGACGACAGGTCGACTCGTCTGAAGCTTTCTTT	CASRRQVDSSEAFF
NA	TRBV30	NA	TRBJ2-4	TGTGCCTGGAGTTCAGGGCCCAAAAACATTCAGTACTTC	CAWSSGPKNIQYF
NA	TRBV18	NA	TRBJ1-1	TGTGCCAGCTCACCACGTTGGACAGAGAACACTGAAGCTTTCTTT	CASSPRWTENTEAFF
NA	TRBV9	NA	TRBJ2-5	TGTGCCAGCAGCGTAGGTCCTGCGTACAGAGAGACCCAGTACTTC	CASSVGPAYRETQYF
few	TRBV6-4	NA	TRBJ1-2	TGTGCCAGCAGTGACTCGACTCGGGGCTATGGCTACACCTTC	CASSDSTRGYGYTF
NA	TRBV11-2	NA	TRBJ2-7	TGTGCCAGCTCCCACGGGCAGGGTAACTACGAGCAGTACTTC	CASSHGQGNYEQYF
NA	TRBV30	NA	TRBJ1-1	TGTGCCTGGAAAACAGGGTCATTCACTGAAGCTTTCTTT	CAWKTGSFTEAFF
few	TRBV14	TRBD2	TRBJ2-1	TGTGCCAGCAGTCCACGCGAGGGACTAGTTTTTGAGCAGTTCTTC	CASSPREGLVFEQFF
NA	TRBV6-4	NA	TRBJ2-1	TGTGCCAGCAGTGTCGGCTTGATAAACAATGAGCAGTTCTTC	CASSVGLINNEQFF
few	TRBV7-9	TRBD1	TRBJ2-4	TGTGCCAGCAGCTTAGGTCCGCGACAGGGAAACCTAGCCAAAAACATTCAGTACTTC	CASSLGPRQGNLAKNIQYF
few	TRBV6-5	NA	TRBJ2-1	TGTGCCAGCGGGACACTAGCTTCCTACAATGAGCAGTTCTTC	CASGTLASYNEQFF
few	TRBV5-4	NA	TRBJ2-1	TGTGCCAGCAGCTTGGGGGTAGGTGGCAATGAGCAGTTCTTC	CASSLGVGGNEQFF
NA	TRBV15	NA	TRBJ2-7	TGTGCCACCAGCAGAGCGTCGGCCCTCTTCTACGAGCAGTACTTC	CATSRASALFYEQYF
few	TRBV7-2	NA	TRBJ1-5	TGTGCCAGCAGCTCACTGACAGACAATCAGCCCCAGCATTTT	CASSSLTDNQPQHF
few	TRBV2	TRBD2	TRBJ2-5	TGTGCCAGCAGTGGTACTAGCGGGAGCTTGGAGACCCAGTACTTC	CASSGTSGSLETQYF
once	TRBV9	NA	TRBJ2-1	TGTGCCAGCAGCGTAGTGGGCTCGTCCTACAATGAGCAGTTCTTC	CASSVVGSSYNEQFF
few	TRBV5-1	NA	TRBJ2-1	TGCGCCAGTGCCCCCATGGGCTCCTACAATGAGCAGTTCTTC	CASAPMGSYNEQFF
NA	TRBV6-4	NA	TRBJ1-2	TGTGCCAGCAGTGACACCTATGGCTACACCTTC	CASSDTYGYTF
NA	TRBV30	TRBD1	TRBJ2-5	TGTGCCTGGACCCCAACCTGGGACAGGCCTAACTTC	CAWTPTWDRPNF